This T cell receptor beta chain was captured by sequencing in a study of blood T cell repertoires in COVID-19. As for the study in general: Specimens from acute and convalescent COVID-19 originated in the United States, Italy and Spain.

Assay: immunoSEQ multiplex PCR; the TCRdb copy retains only in-frame clones and omits some. The sample lists approximately 150,000 clones, roughly 85% occurring once. Germline-derived CDR1 and CDR2 are SGHRS and YFSETQ. This CDR3 is built from 14 residues. V lost 4 bases and J lost 7; bases outside the gene matches: 8. Sequencing was performed on peripheral blood. The V call is TRBV5-1, the J call TRBJ2-7; 10 nucleotides agree with TRBD1. The origin of this receptor is a man between 65 and 85 years old with acute or convalescent COVID-19. The CDR3, as DNA: TGCGCCAGCAGCGGGGACAGGGGTGTGAGTGAGCAGTACTTC. Its translation: CASSGDRGVSEQYF.